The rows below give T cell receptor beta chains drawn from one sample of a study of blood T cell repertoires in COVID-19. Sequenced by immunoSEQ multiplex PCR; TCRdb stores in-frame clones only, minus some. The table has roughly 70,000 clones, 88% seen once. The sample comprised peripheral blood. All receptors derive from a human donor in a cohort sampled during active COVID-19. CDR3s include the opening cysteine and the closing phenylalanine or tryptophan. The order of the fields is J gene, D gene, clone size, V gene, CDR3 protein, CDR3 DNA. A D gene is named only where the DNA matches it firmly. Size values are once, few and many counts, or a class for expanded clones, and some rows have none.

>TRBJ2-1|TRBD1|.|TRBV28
CASSSGQADEQFF
TGTGCCAGCAGTTCCGGACAGGCTGATGAGCAGTTCTTC
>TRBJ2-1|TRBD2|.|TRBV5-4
CASSLAGGHNEQFF
TGTGCCAGCAGCTTGGCGGGAGGACACAATGAGCAGTTCTTC
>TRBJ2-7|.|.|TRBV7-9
CASTARGYEQYF
TGTGCCAGCACTGCCAGGGGTTACGAGCAGTACTTC
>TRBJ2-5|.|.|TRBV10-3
CAISDPVQGQTQYF
TGTGCCATCAGTGACCCAGTCCAGGGCCAGACCCAGTACTTC
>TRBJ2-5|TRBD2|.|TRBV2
CASGPSGNLQETQYF
TGTGCCAGCGGCCCTAGCGGGAACTTACAAGAGACCCAGTACTTC
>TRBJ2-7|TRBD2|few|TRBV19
CASSPVAGANEQYF
TGTGCCAGCAGTCCGGTAGCGGGAGCGAACGAGCAGTACTTC
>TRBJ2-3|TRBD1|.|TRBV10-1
CASSELVTGGADTQYF
TGCGCCAGCAGTGAGTTAGTGACAGGGGGAGCAGATACGCAGTATTTT
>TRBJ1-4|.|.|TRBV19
CASMGPSTGIEKLFF
TGTGCCAGTATGGGACCCAGCACAGGGATTGAAAAACTGTTTTTT
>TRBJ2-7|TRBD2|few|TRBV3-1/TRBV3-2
CASSQGDSGRDYEQYF
TGTGCCAGCAGCCAAGGGGATAGCGGGAGGGATTACGAGCAGTACTTC
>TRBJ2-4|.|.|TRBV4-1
CASSPAQGIAKNIQYF
TGCGCCAGCAGCCCCGCCCAGGGGATAGCCAAAAACATTCAGTACTTC
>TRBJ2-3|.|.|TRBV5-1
CASSYDRSTDTQYF
TGCGCCAGCAGCTATGACAGAAGCACAGATACGCAGTATTTT
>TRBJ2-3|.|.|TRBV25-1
CASSLAGGDTQYF
TGTGCCAGCAGCCTGGCCGGAGGGGATACGCAGTATTTT
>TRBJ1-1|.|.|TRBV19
CASKTGRGNTEAFF
TGTGCCAGTAAAACCGGGAGGGGGAACACTGAAGCTTTCTTT
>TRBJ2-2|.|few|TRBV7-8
CASSLAGYSNTGELFF
TGTGCCAGCAGCTTAGCCGGTTACTCGAACACCGGGGAGCTGTTTTTT
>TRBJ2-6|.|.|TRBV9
CASTPRVSGANVLTF
TGTGCCAGCACCCCGAGGGTTTCTGGGGCCAACGTCCTGACTTTC
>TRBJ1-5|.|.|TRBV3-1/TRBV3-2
CASSSKPGGVSPQHF
TGTGCCAGCAGCTCAAAACCTGGCGGGGTGAGCCCCCAGCATTTT
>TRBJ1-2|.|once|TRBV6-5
CASRRGAFDGYTF
TGTGCCAGCAGGCGGGGGGCGTTCGATGGCTACACCTTC
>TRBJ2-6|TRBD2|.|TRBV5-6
CASSNPGRAGANVLTF
TGTGCCAGCAGCAACCCTGGGAGGGCTGGGGCCAACGTCCTGACTTTC
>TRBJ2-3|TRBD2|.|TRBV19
CASSISLAAADTQYF
TGTGCCAGTAGTATCTCACTAGCGGCCGCAGATACGCAGTATTTT
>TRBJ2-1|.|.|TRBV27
CASSSRYAWNEQFF
TGTGCCAGCAGTTCGCGGTATGCCTGGAATGAGCAGTTCTTC
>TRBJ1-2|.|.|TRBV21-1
CAVKGTGTSYGYTF
TGTGCCGTCAAAGGGACAGGGACCTCCTATGGCTACACCTTC
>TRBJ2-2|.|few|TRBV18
CASSPQPAEAGELFF
TGTGCCAGCTCACCGCAACCCGCCGAGGCCGGGGAGCTGTTTTTT
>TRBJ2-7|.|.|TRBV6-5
CASSYSAGPGEQYF
TGTGCCAGCAGTTACTCGGCGGGCCCGGGAGAGCAGTACTTC
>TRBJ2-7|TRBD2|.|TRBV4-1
CASSQDLAGGPYEQYF
TGCGCCAGCAGCCAAGATCTAGCGGGAGGGCCCTACGAGCAGTACTTC
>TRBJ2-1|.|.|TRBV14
CASSQRLPLYNEQFF
TGTGCCAGCAGCCAAAGACTACCCCTTTACAATGAGCAGTTCTTC
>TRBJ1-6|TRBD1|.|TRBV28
CASSFGDRGLSPLHF
TGTGCCAGCAGTTTTGGGGACAGGGGGCTTTCACCCCTCCACTTT
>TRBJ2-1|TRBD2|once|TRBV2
CASNLAAYNEQFF
TGTGCCAGCAATCTAGCGGCTTACAATGAGCAGTTCTTC
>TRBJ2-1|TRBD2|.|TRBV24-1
CATSDTLAGQYNEQFF
TGTGCCACCAGTGACACCCTAGCGGGCCAGTACAATGAGCAGTTCTTC
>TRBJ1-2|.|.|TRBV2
CASSGGELEGGYTF
TGTGCCAGCAGTGGGGGGGAGCTCGAAGGTGGCTACACCTTC
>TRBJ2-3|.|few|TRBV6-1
CASSEASGSGSDTQYF
TGTGCCAGCAGTGAAGCCTCCGGCAGTGGTAGCGATACGCAGTATTTT
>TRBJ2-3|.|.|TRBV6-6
CASSRPEGDYTQYF
TGTGCCAGCAGTCGGCCCGAGGGAGATTATACGCAGTATTTT
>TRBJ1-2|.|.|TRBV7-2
CASRTYRDYGYTF
TGTGCCAGCAGGACCTACAGGGATTATGGCTACACCTTC
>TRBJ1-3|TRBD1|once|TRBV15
CATSRGPGGLFSGNTIYF
TGTGCCACCAGCAGAGGACCAGGGGGCCTATTCTCTGGAAACACCATATATTTT
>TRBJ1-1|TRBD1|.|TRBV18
CASSPGQGRTEAFF
TGTGCCAGCTCACCTGGACAGGGGAGGACTGAAGCTTTCTTT